This T cell receptor (beta chain) was documented in a study of blood T cell repertoires in COVID-19 (dated by TCRdb to 2018 to 2020). Study-level background: Collaborator samples came from the United States, Italy and Spain and covered acute and convalescent phases of COVID-19. The prospective study material was composed of cDNA or gDNA derived from T cells, B-cell-depleted T cells, or PBMCs. Subjects who had been exposed to COVID-19, were actively infected with it, or had recovered from it provided the deeply sampled blood TCRbeta repertoires that made up the dataset. A freely available public database, intended as a resource for researchers studying the immune response to SARS-CoV-2, is where the repertoires were released. Samples came from the ongoing ImmuneRACE study (first 160 participants) plus 1,254 subjects from 6 global collaborators. Sample metadata almost always included a de-identified subject ID, COVID-19 status, age in years and sex. Where available, HLA class I and class II types were taken from metadata supplied by the sample provider and were not determined by assay-based typing. Results the study describes overall, beyond this receptor: The quantity of clinical and demographic metadata differed by source and by participant and was supplied without curation.

TCRbeta CDR3 regions were amplified from genomic DNA using the immunoSEQ Assay, a bias-controlled multiplex PCR. For the original study's pipeline: Within the assay, amplification of reference gene primers was used to estimate how many nucleated cells each sample contained. To quantify the absolute abundance of each unique TCRbeta CDR3 rearrangement, sequence reads were collapsed and filtered. For each sample, productive Simpson clonality was calculated as the square root of Simpson's diversity index across productive rearrangements. TCRdb obtained this table from immuneACCESS and retained in-frame rearrangements with V and J assigned. These tables miss some clones; where compared with another copy, unresolved V genes account for less than half of the shortfall, and the remainder is unexplained. V, J and clone size derive from that table, while D and trimming were established from the DNA sequence. Across this sample there are 70,000 or so clones, with about nine tenths seen only once. The biggest ten clones account for 11% of the sample.

With respect to this clone: The antigen it recognizes is unknown. Base qualities are not recorded, but no much larger clone differs from it by a single base.

The collaborating institutions used their own protocols to collect whole blood in K2EDTA tubes. For TCRbeta analysis, collaborators shipped samples as frozen whole blood, isolated PBMCs, or DNA extracted from either of those sample types. CDR1 and CDR2 are read off the germline V gene as MDHEN and SYDVKM. Trimming removed 8 bases from V and 6 bases from J, leaving 22 bases between the germline ends. From the cysteine through the phenylalanine, the CDR3 covers 16 amino acids. Only the CDR3 portion is preserved as DNA: 48 bases, with reading frame beginning at the first base. The origin of this receptor is a man aged 65 to 85 with active or convalescent COVID-19. Input material: peripheral blood. The V and J genes are TRBV28 and TRBJ2-2; a weak D assignment points to TRBD2 (7 bases agree). This receptor carries the CDR3 CASESGSGAGAGELFF. The nucleotide sequence reads TGTGCCAGCGAAAGTGGTTCGGGGGCGGGAGCCGGGGAGCTGTTTTTT.